One sample yielded the 18 T cell receptor beta chains listed below, sequenced in a study of CD8 T cells in ankylosing spondylitis. Study-wide findings and caveats: Roughly eight highly homologous variants made up a TCR beta motif that seemed to typify ankylosing spondylitis blood.

Using its own MiXCR run on the 5' RACE reads, TCRdb lists one record per CDR3 protein. The sample records 500,000 or so distinct CDR3 sequences, approximately 5% being singletons. Their antigens remain unidentified. Sequencing was performed on blood, either unsorted or a sorted T cell fraction (not recorded which). These receptors all come from a male donor with ankylosing spondylitis.

This clonotype has a count of ten or more. This sequence joins TRBV29-1 and TRBJ2-3, with a tentative D call TRBD2 (6 bases). The V gene lost 0 bases and the J gene lost 8 bases, with 18 bases spanning the gap. CDR1 is SQVTM and CDR2 is ANQGSEA in the germline V gene. There are 15 residues in the CDR3. CDR3 DNA: TGCAGCGTTGAAGATCCCCGCAGCGGGCAGAGTACGCAGTATTTT. Amino acid sequence: CSVEDPRSGQSTQYF.

This clonotype has at least ten counts. This chain joins TRBV7-9 and TRBJ2-7; D is perhaps TRBD2 (6 bases). V was cut by 2 bases and J by 7 bases, with 15 bases left in between. The CDR3 has 14 residues. Germline V CDR1 and CDR2: SEHNR, FQNEAQ (reference sequence). This CDR3 is CASSLLASATEQYF. The CDR3 DNA reads TGTGCCAGCAGCTTACTCGCTAGCGCAACAGAGCAGTACTTC.

The sample holds many counts of this clonotype. The V and J genes are TRBV6-2 or TRBV6-3 and TRBJ2-1, with D perhaps TRBD2 (5 bases). CDR3 length: 14 residues. V lost 2 bases to trimming and J lost 9 bases, with 14 bases between them. Germline V gives CDR1 MNHEY, CDR2 SVGEGT. CDR3 region: CASSYPRGRSEQFF. The CDR3 nucleotides are TGTGCCAGCAGTTACCCCCGTGGGAGATCTGAGCAGTTCTTC.

The table lists this clonotype with a few counts. V is TRBV19 and J is TRBJ1-1, with D possibly TRBD1 on 5 matching bases. Deletions cut 7 bases from V and 2 bases from J, with 14 bases between. Looked up from germline, CDR1 is LNHDA and CDR2 is SQIVND (reference sequence). The length of the CDR3 is 14 residues. CDR3 sequence: CASTPTEYNTEAFF. CDR3 DNA sequence: TGTGCCAGTACCCCGACAGAGTATAACACTGAAGCTTTCTTT.

This clonotype was counted many times. J is TRBJ2-5 and V is TRBV27; the D call may be TRBD1 or TRBD2 (5 bases each). The CDR3 contains 17 residues. The germline V gene encodes CDR1 MNHEY and CDR2 SMNVEV (reference sequence). Deletions cut 5 bases from V and 3 bases from J, with 22 bases between. In DNA, the CDR3 is TGTGCCAGCAGTCAACGATTGGGACCGAGATTGGAAGAGACCCAGTACTTC. Its translation is CASSQRLGPRLEETQYF.

This clonotype was detected ten times or more. The chain couples TRBV7-2 to TRBJ2-7, with 8 bases aligning to TRBD2. Unmatched junction bases numbered 6, after V lost 2 bases and J lost 0 bases. This CDR3 is built from 16 residues. Looked up from germline, CDR1 is SGHTA and CDR2 is FQGNSA. The chain's CDR3 is CASSLKLTSGSYEQYF. The CDR3 coding sequence is TGTGCCAGCAGCTTAAAGCTCACTAGCGGCTCCTACGAGCAGTACTTC.

There are many counts of this clonotype. This chain connects TRBV7-9 to TRBJ1-5; no reliable D call. The germline V and J ends were trimmed by 2 bases and 5 bases, with 10 bases remaining between them. Germline CDR1 is SEHNR and CDR2 is FQNEAQ (reference sequence). The CDR3 has 14 amino acids. The CDR3 here is CASSLLAEDQPQHF. In DNA, the CDR3 is TGTGCCAGCAGCTTACTGGCGGAGGATCAGCCCCAGCATTTT.

This clonotype was seen many times. This chain uses TRBV7-8 with TRBJ2-2; no firm D call. The CDR3 has 15 residues. V was clipped by 2 bases and J by 4 bases, with 11 bases between them. The germline V gene encodes CDR1 SGHVS and CDR2 FQNEAQ. The CDR3 bases are TGTGCCAGCAGCTTAAGGAGTCTGGGCACCGGGGAGCTGTTTTTT. It encodes CASSLRSLGTGELFF.

This sequence joins TRBV4-3 and TRBJ2-3, with 15 bases matching TRBD2. The CDR3 has 17 amino acids. The V and J ends lost 4 bases and 2 bases, in that order; junction bases with no gene match: 4. CDR1 and CDR2 (germline): LGHNA, YSLEER. The CDR3 reads CASSPGTSGRTTDTQYF. The CDR3 region has the DNA TGCGCCAGCAGCCCAGGGACTAGCGGGAGGACCACAGATACGCAGTATTTT.

This clonotype was counted at least ten times. The V call is TRBV5-1, the J call TRBJ2-7; unclear D gene. The CDR3 has 15 residues. V gave up 0 bases and J gave up 0 bases, with 10 bases separating them. Germline CDR1 is SGHRS and CDR2 is YFSETQ. DNA for the CDR3: TGCGCCAGCAGCTTGGTCGTGGCCGGCTCCTACGAGCAGTACTTC. Encoded protein: CASSLVVAGSYEQYF. The full variable domain, its missing parts supplied by reference TRBV5-1 and TRBJ2-7, is KAGVTQTPRYLIKTRGQQVTLSCSPISGHRSVSWYQQTPGQGLQFLFEYFSETQRNKGNFPGRFSGRQFSNSRSEMNVSTLELGDSALYLCASSLVVAGSYEQYFGPGTRLTVT.

This clonotype was found many times. V usage is TRBV4-3 and J usage is TRBJ2-5; 7 nucleotides line up with TRBD1. Germline loops: CDR1 LGHNA, CDR2 YSLEER. The V gene end was trimmed by 0 bases and the J gene end by 4 bases; junction bases not matched to a gene: 2. The CDR3 consists of 14 residues. CDR3 in DNA: TGCGCCAGCAGCCAAGACACAGGGGTAGAGACCCAGTACTTC. It specifies CASSQDTGVETQYF.

This clonotype was found many times. This rearrangement joins TRBV20-1 to TRBJ2-7, with D possibly called TRBD1 or TRBD2 (5 bases each). The CDR3 totals 10 residues. Per germline, CDR1 DFQATT and CDR2 SNEGSKA (reference sequence). V was cut by 4 bases and J by 6 bases, with 7 bases left in between. CDR3 residues: CSATGTEQYF. The CDR3 region has the DNA TGCAGTGCTACAGGGACCGAGCAGTACTTC.

The table lists this clonotype with many counts. The chain combines TRBV9 with TRBJ1-4; no clear D. CDR1 SGDLS and CDR2 YYNGEE come from the germline V gene. V was shortened by 4 bases and J by 8 bases, with 18 bases between the two germline ends. CDR3 length equals 15 residues. The CDR3, as DNA: TGTGCCAGCAGCTCCCTCGGAGAGGGATCGGAAAAACTGTTTTTT. Residues: CASSSLGEGSEKLFF.

This clonotype was observed a handful of times. The V call is TRBV6-1, the J call TRBJ2-7, with D unresolved. V lost 6 bases and J 6 bases, leaving 18 bases between the germline ends. Germline V gene data show CDR1 as MNHNS and CDR2 as SASEGT. The CDR3 is 14 residues long. The CDR3 protein is CASRNDRNPPEQYF. The CDR3, as DNA: TGTGCCAGCAGAAACGACCGGAACCCCCCCGAGCAGTACTTC.

This clonotype was counted at least ten times. CDR3 DNA: TGCGCCAGCAGCCAAGAAGGGACTCCCGGGTCAGAGACCCAGTACTTC. Translated, it gives CASSQEGTPGSETQYF. The V and J genes are TRBV4-3 and TRBJ2-5, with a weak D call TRBD2 (6 bases). This CDR3 is 16 amino acids long. Germline lookup yields CDR1 LGHNA and CDR2 YSLEER. V was shortened by 0 bases and J by 4 bases, with 15 bases between the two germline ends.

This clonotype was observed many times. The genes are TRBV20-1 and TRBJ2-1; maybe TRBD1 (5 bases). This CDR3 spans 13 amino acids. The V gene lost 6 bases and the J gene lost 2 bases, with 11 bases spanning the gap. CDR1 is DFQATT and CDR2 is SNEGSKA in the germline V gene (reference sequence). In DNA form, the CDR3 reads TGCAGTGCAAGGGGCCACACCTACAATGAGCAGTTCTTC. This gives the protein CSARGHTYNEQFF.

Only a few counts were recorded for this clonotype. The gene calls are TRBV6-2 or TRBV6-3 and TRBJ2-1; D gene ambiguous. This CDR3 has 16 residues. V was shortened by 5 bases and J by 2 bases, with 16 bases between the two germline ends. Per the germline V gene, CDR1 is MNHEY and CDR2 is SVGEGT. CDR3 DNA: TGTGCCAGCAGTGGCCTCATGGTGGGGACCTACAATGAGCAGTTCTTC. Translation: CASSGLMVGTYNEQFF.

This clonotype occurred a few times. The rearrangement uses TRBV28 and TRBJ1-2; tentatively, D is TRBD1 (6 bases). Trimming took 3 bases from V and 8 from J, leaving 16 bases between them. This CDR3 spans 14 amino acids. Germline assignment: CDR1 MDHEN and CDR2 SYDVKM. The CDR3 DNA is TGTGCCAGCAGTTTTGCACAGGGACTGCGAGGCTACACCTTC. This codes for CASSFAQGLRGYTF.